The 3 T cell receptor beta chains below were found in one sample sequenced in a study of spatial heterogeneity in lung cancer. The time point was: sample taken at primary tumor resection. Whole RNA obtained from tumor, nontumor lung or frozen PBMC underwent sequencing without sorting. TCRdb fed the 5' RACE reads into MiXCR, producing one record per CDR3 protein. The data show 60,000 to 90,000 distinct CDR3 sequences, about 14% seen once. The source was PBMCs, collected at surgery. These receptors all come from a male donor with early-stage non-small cell lung cancer.

This clonotype was detected many times. The rearrangement joins TRBV12-3 or TRBV12-4 to TRBJ1-4; D is unclear. The length of the CDR3 is 14 residues. Deletions cut 7 bases from V and 3 bases from J, with 12 bases between. The CDR3 region is CASTATAPNEKLFF. As DNA, the CDR3 is TGTGCCAGCACCGCGACCGCACCTAATGAAAAACTGTTTTTT.

There are a few counts of this clonotype. CDR3 DNA: TGCAGTGCTAGAGACAGGGGAAAAATCAATAATTCACCCCTCCACTTT. It encodes CSARDRGKINNSPLHF. The chain employs TRBV20-1 and TRBJ1-6; perhaps TRBD1 as D (6 bases). This CDR3 is built from 16 residues. CDR1 and CDR2 (germline): DFQATT, SNEGSKA (reference sequence). Deletions cut 0 bases from V and 5 bases from J, with 14 bases between.

The chain combines TRBV20-1 with TRBJ1-4; no definite D call. The germline CDR1 and CDR2 sequences are DFQATT and SNEGSKA (reference sequence). This CDR3 is 14 amino acids long. The ends were cut back, 6 bases at V and 7 bases at J, with 18 bases in the middle. CDR3 in amino acids: CSALDGVLGEKLFF. Here the CDR3 DNA reads TGCAGTGCCTTAGACGGTGTTCTGGGTGAAAAACTGTTTTTT.